This TCR beta chain was identified during a study of T-cell memory formation after mild COVID-19. This clonotype was picked up a small number of times. TCRdb reanalysed the 5' RACE reads using MiXCR and keeps one entry per CDR3 protein. The profile shows some 57,000 distinct CDR3 sequences, less than 15% of them singletons. Trimming removed 0 bases from V and 8 bases from J, with 10 bases in between. Germline-derived CDR1 and CDR2 are SGHDN and FVKESK. The CDR3 consists of 14 residues. The rearrangement joins TRBV14 to TRBJ2-2, with TRBD2 as a possible D gene (6 bases). Sequences were obtained from PBMCs or a T cell subset sorted from them (not recorded which). This TCR came from a man aged 18 to 29 who had mild COVID-19 (a few samples of this study predate the infection). Cell type and time point are not known. CDR3 nucleotide sequence: TGTGCCAGCAGCCAAGATTACGGGGGTGGGGAGCTGTTTTTT. Translation: CASSQDYGGGELFF. Full variable domain (remainder filled in from reference TRBV14 and TRBJ2-2): EAGVTQFPSHSVIEKGQTVTLRCDPISGHDNLYWYRRVMGKEIKFLLHFVKESKQDESGMPNNRFLAERTGGTYSTLKVQPAELEDSGVYFCASSQDYGGGELFFGEGSRLTVL.